This entry lists 30 T cell receptor beta chains sequenced from one sample in a study of CD8 T cells in Susac syndrome. Reverse transcription used roughly 0.5 to 1 ug RNA and random hexamers. TCRdb called the immunoSEQ multiplex PCR reads again in MiXCR, with one record for every CDR3 protein. The table lists more than 200,000 distinct CDR3 sequences, about 94% of them singletons. Sequences were obtained from CD4+ T cells from PBMCs. These receptors were obtained from a human donor with multiple sclerosis.

The V and J genes are TRBV6-6 and TRBJ2-1, with TRBD2 matching 8 bases. This CDR3 is 15 amino acids long. The germline V gene encodes CDR1 MNHNY and CDR2 SVGAGI (reference sequence). The J segment lost 3 bases and the V segment lost 5 bases, leaving 6 bases of the junction unmatched. The CDR3 DNA reads as TGTGCCAGCAGTCAGGGACTAGTCTACTACAATGAGCAGTTCTTC. Protein: CASSQGLVYYNEQFF.

This clonotype appeared once. The rearrangement links TRBV7-9 to TRBJ1-2; no clear D gene. The CDR3 contains 14 residues. Looked up from germline, CDR1 is SEHNR and CDR2 is FQNEAQ (reference sequence). The V and J ends lost 0 bases and 8 bases respectively, with 13 bases between them. The CDR3 spells CASSLAATQTGYTF. CDR3 in DNA: TGTGCCAGCAGCTTAGCGGCGACACAAACAGGCTACACCTTC.

The chain is built from TRBV29-1 and TRBJ1-3; the D gene is possibly TRBD1 (6 bases). V gave up 6 bases and J gave up 0 bases, with 9 bases separating them. CDR3 size: 13 residues. Germline V gives CDR1 SQVTM, CDR2 ANQGSEA. Written as DNA, the CDR3 is TGCAGCGTAGACAGGTTCTCTGGAAACACCATATATTTT. Translation: CSVDRFSGNTIYF.

A few counts support this clonotype. The chain combines TRBV4-1 with TRBJ1-4; D may be TRBD1 (6 bases). The CDR3 has 15 residues. From germline, CDR1 is MGHRA and CDR2 YSYEKL. V was pared by 1 base and J by 11 bases, with 17 bases between. CDR3 DNA: TGCGCCAGCAGCCAAGCGGTGGCAGGGGTACCGAAACTGTTTTTT. The encoded protein is CASSQAVAGVPKLFF.

This clonotype was recorded only once. The V call is TRBV7-2, the J call TRBJ1-2; D is perhaps TRBD1 (5 bases). The V gene lost 11 bases and the J gene lost 8 bases, with 21 bases spanning the gap. Looked up from germline, CDR1 is SGHTA and CDR2 is FQGNSA. The CDR3 sequence is 13 residues long. CDR3 DNA: TGTGCCGCCCAAAGCGGGGGTTTGGGGGGCTACACCTTC. Translation: CAAQSGGLGGYTF.

The rearrangement uses TRBV5-4 and TRBJ2-1; 8 positions match TRBD1. CDR1 is SGHNT and CDR2 is YYREEE in the germline V gene (reference sequence). V gave up 2 bases and J gave up 15 bases; unmatched junction bases: 10. CDR3 size: 13 residues. The CDR3 DNA is TGTGCCAGCAGCTTTACGCAGGACAGGGCCCCGTTCTTC. Amino acid sequence: CASSFTQDRAPFF.

The chain uses TRBV7-9 and TRBJ2-1; weak D call: TRBD1 (5 bases). This CDR3 comprises 14 residues. Trimming removed 1 base from V and 7 bases from J, with 11 bases in between. Germline CDR1 and CDR2: SEHNR and FQNEAQ (reference sequence). Written as DNA, the CDR3 is TGTGCCAGCAGCTTAGGGGCCAGGGAAAATGAGCAGTTCTTC. Its protein is CASSLGARENEQFF.

The chain recombines TRBV20-1 with TRBJ2-7; D perhaps matches TRBD2 (5 bases). The CDR3 totals 14 residues. Per the germline V gene, CDR1 is DFQATT and CDR2 is SNEGSKA (reference sequence). Trimming stripped 0 bases from V and 3 bases from J, with 12 bases between. The CDR3 is CSAREGGPGYEQYF. In DNA form, the CDR3 reads TGCAGTGCTAGAGAGGGCGGGCCCGGCTACGAGCAGTACTTC.

The rearrangement joins TRBV9 to TRBJ1-2; D possibly corresponds to TRBD1 (5 bases). The CDR3 totals 15 residues. Germline CDR1 reads SGDLS; CDR2 reads YYNGEE. Trimming cost V 4 bases and J 7 bases, with 20 bases left between them. CDR3 in amino acids: CASSPHPGPTGGYTF. The CDR3, as DNA: TGTGCCAGCAGCCCACACCCAGGGCCCACTGGTGGCTACACCTTC.

V usage is TRBV7-2 and J usage is TRBJ2-1; D is undetermined. V was trimmed by 2 bases and J by 2 bases, leaving 4 bases between them. Germline assignment: CDR1 SGHTA and CDR2 FQGNSA. The CDR3 length is 13 residues. DNA of the CDR3: TGTGCCAGCAGCTTACAGCCCTACAATGAGCAGTTCTTC. Its protein product is CASSLQPYNEQFF. Based on the CDR3 plus reference TRBV7-2 and TRBJ2-1, the full variable domain is GAGVSQSPSNKVTEKGKDVELRCDPISGHTALYWYRQSLGQGLEFLIYFQGNSAPDKSGLPSDRFSAERTGGSVSTLTIQRTQQEDSAVYLCASSLQPYNEQFFGPGTRLTVL.

V usage is TRBV18 and J usage is TRBJ2-1; TRBD1 agrees at 9 bases. CDR3 size: 15 residues. CDR1 is KGHSH, CDR2 LQKENI, per germline. J was trimmed by 5 bases and V by 2 bases; bases with no gene match: 4. The CDR3 region is CASSPLGTGHNEQFF. In nucleotides, the CDR3 is TGTGCCAGCTCACCATTGGGGACAGGGCACAATGAGCAGTTCTTC. Full variable domain (rest looked up from reference TRBV18 and TRBJ2-1): NAGVMQNPRHLVRRRGQEARLRCSPMKGHSHVYWYRQLPEEGLKFMVYLQKENIIDESGMPKERFSAEFPKEGPSILRIQQVVRGDSAAYFCASSPLGTGHNEQFFGPGTRLTVL.

DNA for the CDR3: TGTGCCAGCATCGGGGGATCGGACACCGGGGAGCTGTTTTTT. Translation gives CASIGGSDTGELFF. J is TRBJ2-2 and V is TRBV6-5; maybe TRBD2 (6 bases). V lost 7 bases and J 3 bases, leaving 12 bases between the germline ends. The CDR3 has 14 amino acids. The V gene's germline CDR1 is MNHEY and CDR2 SVGAGI.

The J gene is TRBJ1-5, the V gene TRBV29-1, with D possibly being TRBD1 (6 bases). Germline values: CDR1 SQVTM, CDR2 ANQGSEA. The CDR3 is 13 residues long. V shed 6 bases and J shed 2 bases, with 11 bases lying between them. The DNA for the CDR3 is TGCAGCGTCGACACAGGGCGCAATCAGCCCCAGCATTTT. Residues: CSVDTGRNQPQHF.

The rearrangement joins TRBV9 to TRBJ2-7; D remains ambiguous. The germline V gene has CDR1 SGDLS and CDR2 YYNGEE. Trimming pared 0 bases from V and 6 bases from J, leaving 7 bases between. The length of the CDR3 is 12 residues. The CDR3 spells CASSVAEGEQYF. Here the CDR3 DNA reads TGTGCCAGCAGCGTAGCTGAAGGCGAGCAGTACTTC.

The CDR3, as DNA: TGCGCCAGCAGCCCCCGGGACAGTGCAACCCCGAACACTGAAGCTTTCTTT. Amino acids: CASSPRDSATPNTEAFF. The rearrangement joins TRBV5-1 to TRBJ1-1; 7 nucleotides match TRBD1. V shed 4 bases and J 1 base; nucleotides not matched to a gene: 13. CDR3 size: 17 residues. Per germline, CDR1 SGHRS and CDR2 YFSETQ.

The sample holds one count of this clonotype. The genes are TRBV7-9 and TRBJ1-1; D unclear. Trimming removed 0 bases from V and 4 bases from J, with 15 bases in between. This CDR3 comprises 16 residues. Germline lookup yields CDR1 SEHNR and CDR2 FQNEAQ (reference sequence). The CDR3 bases are TGTGCCAGCAGCTTAGCGAGGGCTGCCCGGAGCACTGAAGCTTTCTTT. Amino acids: CASSLARAARSTEAFF.

The chain employs TRBV7-2 and TRBJ1-6; tentatively, D is TRBD1 (6 bases). This CDR3 contains 14 residues. The germline V and J ends were trimmed by 5 bases and 5 bases, with 10 bases remaining between them. CDR1 SGHTA and CDR2 FQGNSA come from the germline V gene. The CDR3 spells CASSPDSNNSPLHF. In nucleotides, the CDR3 is TGTGCCAGCAGCCCGGACAGCAATAATTCACCCCTCCACTTT.

The chain carries TRBV20-1 and TRBJ1-1; 7 bases match TRBD1. The CDR3 has 14 amino acids. The germline V gene has CDR1 DFQATT and CDR2 SNEGSKA (reference sequence). Trimming removed 3 bases from V and 0 bases from J; junction bases left unmatched: 4. The CDR3 reads CSARSGTVNTEAFF. CDR3 DNA sequence: TGCAGTGCTAGGTCCGGGACAGTGAACACTGAAGCTTTCTTT.

The chain links TRBV5-4 to TRBJ2-7, with a tentative D call TRBD1 (6 bases). Germline CDR1 is SGHNT and CDR2 is YYREEE (reference sequence). CDR3 length: 12 residues. Trimming removed 2 bases from V and 5 bases from J, with 8 bases in between. The CDR3 here is CASSLQGNEQYF. The CDR3 coding sequence is TGTGCCAGCAGCTTACAGGGAAACGAGCAGTACTTC.

This chain links TRBV7-9 with TRBJ2-7, with D perhaps matching TRBD1 or TRBD2 (5 bases each). The CDR3 runs 13 residues. Germline V lookup: CDR1 SEHNR, CDR2 FQNEAQ (reference sequence). Deletions cut 7 bases from V and 5 bases from J, with 15 bases between. CDR3 residues: CASTGWGFDEQYF. Here the CDR3 DNA reads TGTGCCAGCACCGGGTGGGGGTTCGACGAGCAGTACTTC.

This clonotype was seen only once. The V and J genes are TRBV15 and TRBJ2-3; D is possibly TRBD2 (5 bases). The germline CDR1 and CDR2 sequences are LNHNV and YYDKDF (reference sequence). V shed 3 bases and J shed 3 bases, with 16 bases lying between them. CDR3 length equals 16 residues. The CDR3, as DNA: TGTGCCACCAGCAGTCCAAAGGAGGCTGGGACAGATACGCAGTATTTT. As protein: CATSSPKEAGTDTQYF.

V is TRBV6-5 and J is TRBJ2-5; D is ambiguous. The germline V gene encodes CDR1 MNHEY and CDR2 SVGAGI. This CDR3 has 10 amino acids. Between the trimmed V and J ends, which lost 11 bases and 5 bases, there was a span of 9 bases. CDR3 nucleotide sequence: TGTGCCCTCACCCCGGAGACCCAGTACTTC. Its protein product is CALTPETQYF.

The chain employs TRBV4-1 and TRBJ1-2; D remains unclear. CDR3 length: 13 amino acids. CDR1 and CDR2 from the germline V gene are MGHRA and YSYEKL. V was pared by 1 base and J by 5 bases, with 8 bases between. CDR3 nucleotide sequence: TGCGCCAGCAGCCAAGTGGATTGGTATGGCTACACCTTC. Amino acids: CASSQVDWYGYTF.

This rearrangement joins TRBV29-1 to TRBJ2-1, with D possibly being TRBD1 (6 bases). From germline, CDR1 is SQVTM and CDR2 ANQGSEA. Trimming cost V 4 bases and J 5 bases, with 12 bases left between them. CDR3 length equals 13 residues. The CDR3, as DNA: TGCAGCGTTGTCCAACAGGGTGACAATGAGCAGTTCTTC. This encodes CSVVQQGDNEQFF.

The genes are TRBV20-1 and TRBJ2-3; D uncertain. The CDR3 totals 11 residues. V lost 6 bases, J lost 6 bases, and 10 bases lay in between. The V gene's germline CDR1 is DFQATT and CDR2 SNEGSKA (reference sequence). The CDR3 nucleotides are TGCAGTGCCCTGGCGCAGGATACGCAGTATTTT. Translated: CSALAQDTQYF.

The chain uses TRBV3-1 and TRBJ2-5, with TRBD1 as a possible D gene (5 bases). The V and J ends lost 4 bases and 1 base respectively, with 16 bases between them. The CDR3 totals 16 residues. Germline lookup yields CDR1 LGHDT and CDR2 YNNKEL (reference sequence). The CDR3 is CASSRLTALSQETQYF. CDR3 coding DNA: TGTGCCAGCAGCCGGTTGACAGCTCTTTCCCAAGAGACCCAGTACTTC.

This clonotype occurred once. This chain joins TRBV19 and TRBJ1-1; D remains unclear. V lost 6 bases to trimming and J lost 4 bases, with 12 bases between them. The CDR3 is made up of 13 amino acids. The germline V gene has CDR1 LNHDA and CDR2 SQIVND (reference sequence). In nucleotides, the CDR3 is TGTGCCAGTAGCACACGGAGGAGCACTGAAGCTTTCTTT. Its translation: CASSTRRSTEAFF.

The genes are TRBV20-1 and TRBJ1-2; 7 bases are a match to TRBD1. Trimming at V came to 1 base and at J to 2 bases, leaving 1 base not matched to a gene. The CDR3 has 13 amino acids. CDR1 and CDR2 (germline): DFQATT, SNEGSKA (reference sequence). The chain's CDR3 is CSARGDRNYGYTF. CDR3 nucleotide sequence: TGCAGTGCTAGAGGGGACAGAAACTATGGCTACACCTTC.

The rearrangement uses TRBV28 and TRBJ2-7; D gene unclear. This CDR3 region has 13 residues. V lost 6 bases, J lost 3 bases, and 12 bases lay in between. The V gene's germline CDR1 is MDHEN and CDR2 SYDVKM. The CDR3: CASSDTVDYEQYV. In DNA, the CDR3 is TGTGCCAGCAGCGACACGGTAGACTACGAGCAGTACGTC.

V and J are TRBV6-5 and TRBJ1-2; TRBD1 aligns across 7 bases. The V segment lost 5 bases and the J segment 4 bases; nucleotides outside the gene matches: 7. CDR1 and CDR2 (germline): MNHEY, SVGAGI. The CDR3 has 14 amino acids. CDR3 DNA: TGTGCCAGCAGTAACACTCCAGGGGGCTATGGCTACACCTTC. Its protein product is CASSNTPGGYGYTF.